Listed here are 18 T cell receptor beta chains from one sample, sequenced in a study of shared clonotypes between healthy human individuals. Some clones are missing from TCRdb's copy, which holds only in-frame ones; the method was immunoSEQ multiplex PCR. The data hold around 340,000 clones, with around 67% observed a single time. Source material: memory CD4+ T cells sorted from blood. Noted subset: CD45RA-negative fraction. Every receptor here comes from a young man in good health.

This clone was seen repeatedly, ten times or more. This chain links TRBV7-9 with TRBJ2-2; TRBD2 might be the D (5 bases). V lost 5 bases to trimming and J lost 5 bases, with 21 bases between them. This CDR3 is built from 17 residues. CDR1 and CDR2 (germline): SEHNR, FQNEAQ (reference sequence). In nucleotides, the CDR3 is TGTGCCAGCAGCCGCATGGTGTCGGGGATCGAAACCGGGGAGCTGTTTTTT. This encodes CASSRMVSGIETGELFF.

This chain connects TRBV19 to TRBJ1-1; possibly TRBD1 for D (6 bases). Trimming pared 9 bases from V and 0 bases from J, leaving 11 bases between. CDR1 LNHDA and CDR2 SQIVND come from the germline V gene (reference sequence). The CDR3 is 13 amino acids. CDR3 coding DNA: TGTGCCAGCCAGGGGTACATGAACACTGAAGCTTTCTTT. Protein sequence: CASQGYMNTEAFF.

The chain links TRBV4-1 to TRBJ1-1, with 9 positions matching TRBD1. V was clipped by 0 bases and J by 1 base; unmatched bases: 21. Germline V lookup: CDR1 MGHRA, CDR2 YSYEKL. CDR3 size: 22 residues. CDR3 DNA: TGCGCCAGCAGCCAAGATTTTGGGACAGGGTTCCAAAAGGGTACTAGGAACACTGAAGCTTTCTTT. Amino acid sequence: CASSQDFGTGFQKGTRNTEAFF.

This clone was seen a few times. The chain joins TRBV9 to TRBJ2-1; TRBD2 might be the D (6 bases). Looked up from germline, CDR1 is SGDLS and CDR2 is YYNGEE. The CDR3 totals 14 residues. Between the trimmed V and J ends, which lost 2 bases and 4 bases, there was a span of 10 bases. CDR3 region: CASSVEGLYNEQFF. CDR3 sequence (DNA): TGTGCCAGCAGCGTGGAGGGGCTTTACAATGAGCAGTTCTTC.

The rearrangement links TRBV6-5 to TRBJ1-2; no firm D call. From germline, CDR1 is MNHEY and CDR2 SVGAGI. The V and J ends lost 5 bases and 3 bases respectively, with 13 bases between them. CDR3 length: 14 residues. For the CDR3, the DNA is TGTGCCAGCAGTCACTACCCCCCGGACTATGGCTACACCTTC. Translating it yields CASSHYPPDYGYTF.

The chain joins TRBV11-3 to TRBJ2-1, with no clear D. V was pared by 5 bases and J by 2 bases, with 10 bases between. The CDR3 length is 14 residues. Germline loops: CDR1 SGHNT, CDR2 YENEEA. The CDR3 region is CASSTAGTYNEQFF. The CDR3, as DNA: TGTGCCAGCAGCACAGCTGGGACCTACAATGAGCAGTTCTTC.

The chain has TRBV15 and TRBJ1-3, with 10 bases fitting TRBD1. Germline assignment: CDR1 LNHNV and CDR2 YYDKDF (reference sequence). The CDR3 sequence is 18 residues long. J was trimmed by 4 bases and V by 5 bases; bases with no gene match: 14. The CDR3 spells CATSPRRGDRGRGNTIYF. The DNA for the CDR3 is TGTGCCACCAGCCCTCGTAGAGGGGACAGGGGTCGGGGAAACACCATATATTTT.

The chain couples TRBV7-8 to TRBJ1-5, with TRBD1 identical over 7 bases. From germline, CDR1 is SGHVS and CDR2 FQNEAQ. This CDR3 region has 15 residues. Trimming took 5 bases from V and 4 from J; bases not matched to a gene: 8. The DNA of the CDR3 is TGTGCCAGCAGCCCCCGGACAGGACCTAATCAGCCCCAGCATTTT. Its translation is CASSPRTGPNQPQHF.

The chain combines TRBV7-2 with TRBJ2-1; D not certain. This CDR3 region has 15 residues. Between the trimmed V and J ends, which lost 1 base and 2 bases, there was a span of 9 bases. Germline V gene data show CDR1 as SGHTA and CDR2 as FQGNSA. The CDR3 DNA follows: TGTGCCAGCAGCTTAGTAAAGCCAACCTACAATGAGCAGTTCTTC. It translates to CASSLVKPTYNEQFF.

This chain joins TRBV4-3 and TRBJ2-5; tentative D call: TRBD1 (6 bases). Judging by the DNA end, TRBJ2-7 fits better; the J call may be wrong. Germline CDR1 reads LGHNA; CDR2 reads YSLEER. This CDR3 comprises 16 residues. The CDR3 is CASSQGRNRVAYEQYF. CDR3 coding DNA: TGCGCCAGCAGCCAAGGTCGGAACAGGGTCGCCTACGAGCAGTACTTC.

The chain employs TRBV7-8 and TRBJ2-3, with D perhaps TRBD1 (6 bases). CDR3 length: 13 residues. Germline assignment: CDR1 SGHVS and CDR2 FQNEAQ. V was pared by 4 bases and J by 2 bases, with 7 bases between. The CDR3 nucleotides read TGTGCCAGCAGCTGGGACACCACAGATACGCAGTATTTT. Protein product: CASSWDTTDTQYF. The whole variable domain, filled in from reference TRBV7-8 and TRBJ2-3, reads GAGVSQSPRYKVAKRGQDVALRCDPISGHVSLFWYQQALGQGPEFLTYFQNEAQLDKSGLPSDRFFAERPEGSVSTLKIQRTQQEDSAVYLCASSWDTTDTQYFGPGTRLTVL.

This rearrangement joins TRBV27 to TRBJ2-1; tentative D call: TRBD1 (5 bases). CDR1 MNHEY and CDR2 SMNVEV come from the germline V gene (reference sequence). CDR3 size: 17 residues. V was pared by 0 bases and J by 1 base, with 13 bases between. In nucleotides, the CDR3 is TGTGCCAGCAGTTTATCCCCTAGGGGAACGTCCTACAATGAGCAGTTCTTC. Protein product: CASSLSPRGTSYNEQFF.

V is TRBV25-1 and J is TRBJ1-2, with no clear D. V gave up 8 bases and J gave up 3 bases, with 13 bases separating them. This CDR3 region has 13 residues. The V gene's germline CDR1 is MGHDK and CDR2 SYGVNS. CDR3: CASHGSLYYGYTF. CDR3 DNA: TGTGCCAGCCATGGTAGTCTCTACTATGGCTACACCTTC.

This clone was detected a few times. CDR3 nucleotide sequence: TGTGCCAGCAGCTTAGCGATTTTGGGCAGGGGAGGCACAGATACGCAGTATTTT. This gives the protein CASSLAILGRGGTDTQYF. The chain has TRBV7-2 and TRBJ2-3; maybe TRBD1 (6 bases). The length of the CDR3 is 18 residues. CDR1 and CDR2 (germline): SGHTA, FQGNSA. V lost 0 bases and J 1 base, leaving 17 bases between the germline ends.

The chain uses TRBV19 and TRBJ1-3; D gene unclear. The CDR3 spans 16 residues. Germline lookup yields CDR1 LNHDA and CDR2 SQIVND (reference sequence). Trimming cost V 3 bases and J 0 bases, with 12 bases left between them. This chain's CDR3 is CASSIIQASSGNTIYF. Here the CDR3 DNA reads TGTGCCAGTAGTATCATCCAGGCCAGCTCTGGAAACACCATATATTTT.

This clone has just one count. The chain recombines TRBV11-3 with TRBJ2-7; 7 bases match TRBD2. Trimming at V came to 4 bases and at J to 3 bases, leaving 9 bases not matched to a gene. The CDR3 has 15 amino acids. CDR1 and CDR2 (germline): SGHNT, YENEEA. In DNA, the CDR3 is TGTGCCAGCAGCTCCGGGCGGACTAGTGGCTACGAGCAGTACTTC. Its translation is CASSSGRTSGYEQYF. The variable domain in full, with the rest retrieved from reference TRBV11-3 and TRBJ2-7, is EAGVVQSPRYKIIEKKQPVAFWCNPISGHNTLYWYLQNLGQGPELLIRYENEEAVDDSQLPKDRFSAERLKGVDSTLKIQPAELGDSAVYLCASSSGRTSGYEQYFGPGTRLTVT.

The chain is built from TRBV7-9 and TRBJ2-5; D is tentatively TRBD1 or TRBD2 (6 bases each). CDR1 and CDR2 from the germline V gene are SEHNR and FQNEAQ (reference sequence). CDR3 length: 13 amino acids. The V end lost 4 bases, the J end lost 5 bases, and 11 bases lay between the germline ends. The DNA for the CDR3 is TGTGCCAGCAGCTCCTGGGGGGCCGAGACCCAGTACTTC. This translates into CASSSWGAETQYF.

V is TRBV15 and J is TRBJ2-3; 8 nucleotides match TRBD2. The V gene end was trimmed by 5 bases and the J gene end by 7 bases; junction bases not matched to a gene: 17. The CDR3 extends over 17 amino acids. Germline lookup yields CDR1 LNHNV and CDR2 YYDKDF (reference sequence). The CDR3 protein is CATSQSAGGGRYNTQYF. The CDR3 nucleotides read TGTGCCACCAGCCAATCGGCGGGGGGAGGGCGATATAATACGCAGTATTTT.